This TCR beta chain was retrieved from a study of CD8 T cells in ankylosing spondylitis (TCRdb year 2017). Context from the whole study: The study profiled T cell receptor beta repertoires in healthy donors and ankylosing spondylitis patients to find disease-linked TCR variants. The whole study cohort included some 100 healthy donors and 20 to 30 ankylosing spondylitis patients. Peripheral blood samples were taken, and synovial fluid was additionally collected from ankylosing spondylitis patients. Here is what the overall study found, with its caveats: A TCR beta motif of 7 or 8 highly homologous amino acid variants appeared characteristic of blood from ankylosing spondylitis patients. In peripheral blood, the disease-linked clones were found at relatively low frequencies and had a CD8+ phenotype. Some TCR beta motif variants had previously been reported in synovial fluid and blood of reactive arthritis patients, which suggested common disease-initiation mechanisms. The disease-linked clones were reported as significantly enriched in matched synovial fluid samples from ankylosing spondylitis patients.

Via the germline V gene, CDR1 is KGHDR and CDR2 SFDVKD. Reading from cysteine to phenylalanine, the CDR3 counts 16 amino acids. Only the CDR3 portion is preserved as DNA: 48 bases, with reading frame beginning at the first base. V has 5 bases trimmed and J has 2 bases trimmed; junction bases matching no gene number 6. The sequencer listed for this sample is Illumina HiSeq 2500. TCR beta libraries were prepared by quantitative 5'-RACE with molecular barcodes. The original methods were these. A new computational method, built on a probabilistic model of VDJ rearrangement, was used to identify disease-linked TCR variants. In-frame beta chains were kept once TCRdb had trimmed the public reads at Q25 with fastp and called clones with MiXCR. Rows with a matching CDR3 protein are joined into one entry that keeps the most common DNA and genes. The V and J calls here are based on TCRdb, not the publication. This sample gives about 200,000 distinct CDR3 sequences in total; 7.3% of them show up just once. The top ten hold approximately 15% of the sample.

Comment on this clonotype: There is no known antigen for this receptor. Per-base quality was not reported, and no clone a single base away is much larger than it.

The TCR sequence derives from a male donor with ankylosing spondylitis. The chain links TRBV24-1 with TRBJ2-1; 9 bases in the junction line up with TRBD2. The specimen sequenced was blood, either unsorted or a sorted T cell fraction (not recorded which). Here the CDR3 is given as CATSGSSGMAYNEQFF. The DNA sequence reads TGTGCCACCAGTGGATCTAGCGGGATGGCCTACAATGAGCAGTTCTTC.